Listed below are T cell receptor beta chains from one sample, sequenced in a study of blood T cell repertoires in COVID-19. The method was immunoSEQ multiplex PCR; TCRdb's version includes in-frame clones alone and lacks a portion of them. The sample yields about 200,000 clones, around 82% seen once. Sequenced: peripheral blood. The receptors derive from a woman in her thirties or forties with acute or convalescent COVID-19. Each CDR3 is given with its conserved first and last residue. D genes are given only for firm matches. Not every row has a clone size; where given, it reads once, few, many or a size class.

>-|TRBD1|TRBV6-4|TRBJ2-5
CASSVDRGETQYF
TGTGCCAGCAGCGTAGACAGGGGAGAGACCCAGTACTTC
>-|-|TRBV27|TRBJ1-2
CASSPWSGYGYTF
TGTGCCAGCAGTCCCTGGAGCGGCTATGGCTACACCTTC
>-|TRBD2|TRBV6-2/TRBV6-3|TRBJ2-3
CASSSSGGVADTQYF
TGTGCCAGCAGTTCCTCGGGAGGTGTAGCAGATACGCAGTATTTT
>-|-|TRBV6-5|TRBJ1-1
CASSIAGTEAFF
TGTGCCAGCTCCATCGCGGGGACTGAAGCTTTCTTT
>few|-|TRBV25-1|TRBJ2-7
CASSDYAYEQYF
TGTGCCAGCAGCGACTACGCCTACGAGCAGTACTTC
>-|-|TRBV5-6|TRBJ1-1
CASSGVQGTEAFF
TGTGCCAGCAGCGGCGTACAGGGAACTGAAGCTTTCTTT
>-|-|TRBV6-1|TRBJ2-1
CASSEDRSRVEQFF
TGTGCCAGCAGTGAAGATCGAAGCCGAGTTGAGCAGTTCTTC
>-|TRBD1|TRBV7-8|TRBJ2-7
CASSLAFGTDYYEQYF
TGTGCCAGCAGCTTAGCTTTCGGGACAGACTACTACGAGCAGTACTTC
>few|TRBD1|TRBV3-1/TRBV3-2|TRBJ1-2
CASSPGRTGHGYGYTF
TGTGCCAGCAGCCCAGGGAGGACAGGGCACGGCTATGGCTACACCTTC
>-|-|TRBV7-2|TRBJ1-1
CASSSRGVTEAFF
TGTGCCAGCAGCTCCCGGGGGGTTACTGAAGCTTTCTTT
>few|-|TRBV7-6|TRBJ1-4
CASSLNPRGGGEKLFF
TGTGCCAGCAGCTTAAACCCCAGGGGCGGGGGTGAAAAACTGTTTTTT
>once|TRBD1|TRBV6-2/TRBV6-3|TRBJ1-2
CASSQGQNYGYTF
TGTGCCAGCAGCCAGGGACAGAACTATGGCTACACCTTC
>-|-|TRBV11-3|TRBJ2-1
CASSLGMGSLNEQFF
TGTGCCAGCAGCTTAGGCATGGGCAGTCTCAATGAGCAGTTCTTC
>-|TRBD1|TRBV19|TRBJ1-5
CASSIVWQGGNQPQHF
TGTGCCAGTAGTATAGTGTGGCAGGGGGGCAATCAGCCCCAGCATTTT
>-|-|TRBV6-5|TRBJ1-2
CATLALYGYTF
TGTGCCACCCTAGCACTATATGGCTACACCTTC
>-|-|TRBV28|TRBJ2-2
CASSLGSLLPGELFF
TGTGCCAGCAGCCTCGGGAGTTTACTGCCCGGGGAGCTGTTTTTT
>-|TRBD2|TRBV11-2|TRBJ2-2
CASSRLAGTGELFF
TGTGCCAGCAGCCGGTTAGCGGGCACCGGGGAGCTGTTTTTT
>few|-|TRBV14|TRBJ1-2
CASSQDGLLGEYRDGYTF
TGTGCCAGCAGCCAAGATGGGCTCTTAGGGGAATATCGAGATGGCTACACCTTC
>-|-|TRBV5-1|TRBJ1-2
CASSLGQDYGYTF
TGCGCCAGCAGCTTGGGGCAGGATTATGGCTACACCTTC
>-|TRBD1|TRBV6-4|TRBJ2-1
CASSNAGGLGHEQFF
TGTGCCAGCAGCAACGCAGGGGGTCTCGGGCATGAGCAGTTCTTC
>few|TRBD1|TRBV19|TRBJ2-1
CASRGQGISISYNEQFF
TGTGCCAGCCGAGGACAGGGAATCTCTATCTCCTACAATGAGCAGTTCTTC
>-|TRBD2|TRBV11-1|TRBJ2-1
CASSLGTSGRNEQFF
TGTGCCAGCAGCTTAGGGACTAGCGGGAGGAATGAGCAGTTCTTC
>-|TRBD1|TRBV19|TRBJ1-1
CASSIDAGQGSEAFF
TGTGCCAGTAGTATAGATGCCGGACAGGGCTCTGAAGCTTTCTTT
>-|TRBD1|TRBV24-1|TRBJ1-1
CATSDRQGVAFF
TGTGCCACCAGTGATCGACAGGGAGTGGCTTTCTTT
>-|TRBD2|TRBV11-2|TRBJ2-1
CASSFGLAGNEQFF
TGTGCCAGCAGCTTTGGATTAGCGGGTAATGAGCAGTTCTTC
>few|-|TRBV14|TRBJ1-2
CASSQDRVNSAGITYGYTF
TGTGCCAGCAGCCAAGATAGGGTGAATTCTGCAGGGATAACATATGGCTACACCTTC
>-|TRBD2|TRBV5-4|TRBJ2-1
CASSSGLAGELGQFF
TGTGCCAGCAGCTCGGGACTAGCGGGAGAGCTGGGGCAGTTCTTC